This is a list of T cell receptor beta chains from one sample in a study of blood T cell repertoires in COVID-19. Some clones are missing from TCRdb's copy, which holds only in-frame ones; the method was immunoSEQ multiplex PCR. The sample contains around 89,000 clones, 70% to 90% of which appear only once. Sequencing was done on a sample of peripheral blood. The receptors come from a man aged 60 to 75 with acute or convalescent COVID-19. The CDR3 runs from the conserved cysteine through the conserved F or W. A D gene is named only where the DNA matches it firmly. Some rows have no size entry. The others give once, few or many, or a class for an expanded clone.

-	TRBD1	TRBV5-1	TRBJ2-7	TGCGCCAGCAGCTTGGAACAGGGGGTCTTTTACGAGCAGTACTTC	CASSLEQGVFYEQYF
-	TRBD2	TRBV6-2/TRBV6-3	TRBJ2-1	TGTGCCAGCAGTTACGGTGGGGCGGGAGACCCAAATGAGCAGTTCTTC	CASSYGGAGDPNEQFF
-	TRBD1	TRBV6-6	TRBJ2-7	TGTGCCACCACCTGGGGGACAGCCTACGAGCAGTACTTC	CATTWGTAYEQYF
-	TRBD1	TRBV10-3	TRBJ2-7	TGTGCCATCAGTGAGCCAGGGGGACGGACGGGCTACGAGCAGTACTTC	CAISEPGGRTGYEQYF
-	-	TRBV7-9	TRBJ2-6	TGTGCCAGCAGCGGGCAGACCTCTGGGGCCAACGTCCTGACTTTC	CASSGQTSGANVLTF
-	-	TRBV5-1	TRBJ2-2	TGCGCCAGCAGCTTGGGGGCCCCGAACACCGGGGAGCTGTTTTTT	CASSLGAPNTGELFF
-	TRBD2	TRBV11-1	TRBJ2-2	TGTGCCAGCAGCTTCGACGGGGGGGCGACTGGGGAGCTGTTTTTT	CASSFDGGATGELFF
-	TRBD1	TRBV28	TRBJ1-4	TGTGCCAGCAGTGTAAAACAGGGGGCAACTAATGAAAAACTGTTTTTT	CASSVKQGATNEKLFF
-	TRBD1	TRBV12-5	TRBJ1-5	TGTGCTAGTGGTTTGGTACAAGTACAGGGGAGTGTTAGCAATCAGCCCCAGCATTTT	CASGLVQVQGSVSNQPQHF
-	TRBD2	TRBV12-5	TRBJ2-5	TGTGCTAGTGGTTTGGACCCTAGCGGGGGATTCCAAGAGACCCAGTACTTC	CASGLDPSGGFQETQYF
once	TRBD1	TRBV9	TRBJ1-2	TGTGCCAGCAGCGCTGGCCGGGACAGGGTATTTAGCAACTATGGCTACACCTTC	CASSAGRDRVFSNYGYTF
-	TRBD1	TRBV25-1	TRBJ2-7	TGTGCCAGCAGTGGATCGAACAGGGGAGCCTACGAGCAGTACTTC	CASSGSNRGAYEQYF
once	-	TRBV5-4	TRBJ1-2	TGTGCCAGCAGCCGGCTCGGGTCCTCGCATGGCTACACCTTC	CASSRLGSSHGYTF
-	-	TRBV3-1/TRBV3-2	TRBJ1-3	TGTGCCAGCAGCCATTCTCCAGGGGTGGCCGGAAACACCATATATTTT	CASSHSPGVAGNTIYF
-	-	TRBV5-1	TRBJ1-1	TGCGCCAGCAGCTTGGTGGGGCGCCTGGGGAACACTGAAGCTTTCTTT	CASSLVGRLGNTEAFF
-	TRBD1	TRBV27	TRBJ1-3	TGTGCCAGCAGGTCACAGGGGGTCGACTCTGGAAACACCATATATTTT	CASRSQGVDSGNTIYF
-	-	TRBV5-6	TRBJ2-7	TGTGCCAGCAGCATCGGACGGGGGGCGCGGGAGCAGTACTTC	CASSIGRGAREQYF
-	-	TRBV12-5	TRBJ2-7	TGTGCTAGTGGTTTGGTACGGAGCGAGCAGTACTTC	CASGLVRSEQYF
-	-	TRBV7-9	TRBJ1-4	TGTGCCAGCAGCTTAGATCTAGGTGCTAATGAAAAACTGTTTTTT	CASSLDLGANEKLFF
-	TRBD1	TRBV5-1	TRBJ2-5	TGCGCCAGCGGAAGGACAGGGCAAGAGACCCAGTACTTC	CASGRTGQETQYF
-	TRBD2	TRBV5-1	TRBJ2-7	TGCGCCAGCAGACCAGCGGGGTCCGCCTACGAGCAGTACTTC	CASRPAGSAYEQYF
-	-	TRBV10-1	TRBJ2-2	TGCGCCAGCAGTGACCCGACAGGGAGGCACACCGGGGAGCTGTTTTTT	CASSDPTGRHTGELFF